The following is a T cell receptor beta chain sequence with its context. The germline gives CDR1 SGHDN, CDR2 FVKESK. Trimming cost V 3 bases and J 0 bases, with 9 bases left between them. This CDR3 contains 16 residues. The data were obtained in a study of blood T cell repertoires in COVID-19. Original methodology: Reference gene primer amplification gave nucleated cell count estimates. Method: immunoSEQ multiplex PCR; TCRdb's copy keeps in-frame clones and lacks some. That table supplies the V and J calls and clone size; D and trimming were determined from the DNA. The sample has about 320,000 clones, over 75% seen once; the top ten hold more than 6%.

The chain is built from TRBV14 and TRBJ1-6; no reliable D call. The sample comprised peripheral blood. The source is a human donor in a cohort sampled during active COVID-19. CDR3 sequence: CASSHLSSSYNSPLHF. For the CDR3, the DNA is TGTGCCAGCAGCCATCTCTCGAGCTCCTATAATTCACCCCTCCACTTT. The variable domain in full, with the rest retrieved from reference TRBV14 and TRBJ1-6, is EAGVTQFPSHSVIEKGQTVTLRCDPISGHDNLYWYRRVMGKEIKFLLHFVKESKQDESGMPNNRFLAERTGGTYSTLKVQPAELEDSGVYFCASSHLSSSYNSPLHFGNGTRLTVT.